This is a list of T cell receptor beta chains from one sample in a study of blood T cell repertoires in COVID-19. The protocol was immunoSEQ multiplex PCR, while the TCRdb copy is restricted to in-frame clones and leaves out a portion. This sample has about 340,000 clones, with approximately 86% found just once. Material for sequencing was PBMCs or T cells enriched from blood (not recorded which). The source is a woman in her forties with acute COVID-19. The CDR3 runs from the conserved cysteine through the conserved F or W. A D gene is named only where the DNA matches it firmly. Expanded clones are given a class, and other clones once, few, many or no size at all.

j_call | v_call | clone_size | d_call | cdr3_aa | cdr3_nt
TRBJ2-3 | TRBV11-3 | . | TRBD2 | CASSLASGGGDTQYF | TGTGCCAGCAGCTTGGCTAGCGGGGGAGGAGATACGCAGTATTTT
TRBJ2-5 | TRBV4-1 | . | . | CASSQDPKKETQYF | TGCGCCAGCAGCCAAGACCCAAAAAAAGAGACCCAGTACTTC
TRBJ2-7 | TRBV7-2 | few | TRBD1 | CASSSSRDRYEQYF | TGTGCCAGCAGCTCCAGCCGGGACAGATACGAGCAGTACTTC
TRBJ2-7 | TRBV4-2 | . | TRBD1 | CASSQVEVDRAHEQYF | TGTGCCAGCAGCCAAGTCGAAGTGGACAGGGCCCACGAGCAGTACTTC
TRBJ2-2 | TRBV18 | few | TRBD1 | CASSPYPGTANTGELFF | TGTGCCAGCTCACCATATCCCGGGACAGCGAACACCGGGGAGCTGTTTTTT
TRBJ2-4 | TRBV6-4 | . | . | CARIPPSRENIQYF | TGTGCCAGAATCCCCCCAAGCAGGGAAAACATTCAGTACTTC
TRBJ1-2 | TRBV29-1 | . | . | CSVQDLNYGYTF | TGCAGCGTCCAGGACTTAAACTATGGCTACACCTTC
TRBJ1-4 | TRBV19 | . | TRBD1 | CASSKGQASLNEKLFF | TGTGCCAGTAGTAAGGGACAGGCTTCACTTAATGAAAAACTGTTTTTT
TRBJ1-6 | TRBV4-1 | . | . | CASSQDRGSNSPLHF | TGCGCCAGCAGCCAAGACAGGGGTTCTAATTCACCCCTCCACTTT
TRBJ2-7 | TRBV18 | . | TRBD1 | CASSPPGTGGLFEQYF | TGTGCCAGCTCACCCCCCGGGACAGGGGGTTTGTTTGAGCAGTACTTC
TRBJ2-7 | TRBV4-3 | . | . | CASSQVVNPAYEQYF | TGCGCCAGCAGCCAAGTAGTCAATCCGGCCTACGAGCAGTACTTC
TRBJ2-1 | TRBV29-1 | . | TRBD2 | CSVFPGLAVYNEQFF | TGCAGCGTTTTCCCGGGACTAGCGGTTTACAATGAGCAGTTCTTC
TRBJ1-1 | TRBV5-1 | . | TRBD1 | CASSLHRGGDTEAFF | TGCGCCAGCAGCTTACACAGGGGCGGGGACACTGAAGCTTTCTTT
TRBJ1-2 | TRBV11-3 | . | . | CASSQQGRGYTF | TGTGCCAGCAGCCAACAGGGTCGTGGCTACACCTTC
TRBJ2-7 | TRBV28 | . | TRBD2 | CASRVSGQISSYEQYF | TGTGCCAGCAGGGTTAGCGGGCAAATTAGCTCCTACGAGCAGTACTTC
TRBJ1-1 | TRBV6-2/TRBV6-3 | few | . | CASSPTGPEAFF | TGTGCCAGCAGCCCAACAGGGCCTGAAGCTTTCTTT
TRBJ2-5 | TRBV7-9 | . | TRBD1 | CASSFGDRKTQYF | TGTGCCAGCAGCTTTGGGGACAGAAAGACCCAGTACTTC
TRBJ2-1 | TRBV5-6 | . | . | CASSLGLFSYNEQFF | TGTGCCAGCAGCTTGGGACTCTTCTCCTACAATGAGCAGTTCTTC
TRBJ2-3 | TRBV6-4 | . | TRBD2 | CASSDRRGGTDTQYF | TGTGCCAGCAGTGACCGCCGGGGGGGCACAGATACGCAGTATTTT
TRBJ1-1 | TRBV23-1 | . | . | CASGRRGPRTEAFF | TGCGCCAGCGGTAGAAGGGGTCCGCGGACTGAAGCTTTCTTT
TRBJ2-1 | TRBV2 | few | TRBD1 | CASVDRASGKGNEQFF | TGTGCCAGCGTGGACAGGGCATCCGGCAAAGGGAATGAGCAGTTCTTC
TRBJ2-7 | TRBV7-9 | . | . | CASSLTPGTATSEQYF | TGTGCCAGCAGCTTAACTCCCGGGACTGCCACCTCCGAGCAGTACTTC
TRBJ2-7 | TRBV14 | . | . | CASSRGTPYEQYF | TGTGCCAGCAGCCGCGGAACTCCCTACGAGCAGTACTTC
TRBJ2-7 | TRBV28 | . | TRBD1 | CASRTGGTYEQYF | TGTGCCAGCAGGACAGGGGGCACCTACGAGCAGTACTTC
TRBJ1-5 | TRBV4-3 | . | . | CASSQEAPIVRAQPQHF | TGCGCCAGCAGCCAAGAGGCGCCGATAGTCAGGGCTCAGCCCCAGCATTTT
TRBJ2-3 | TRBV19 | . | TRBD2 | CASRLSGTSSTDTQYF | TGTGCCAGTAGGCTTTCCGGGACTAGCAGTACAGATACGCAGTATTTT
TRBJ2-1 | TRBV7-6 | . | TRBD2 | CASSWSRTSGSVNEQFF | TGTGCCAGCAGCTGGAGCCGGACTAGCGGGAGTGTCAATGAGCAGTTCTTC
TRBJ1-2 | TRBV7-8 | . | . | CASSNRQSYYGYTF | TGTGCCAGCAGCAACCGACAGTCATACTATGGCTACACCTTC
TRBJ2-1 | TRBV19 | . | TRBD2 | CASRGLGMGNEQFF | TGTGCCAGTAGGGGACTAGGGATGGGCAATGAGCAGTTCTTC
TRBJ1-5 | TRBV7-9 | once | TRBD1 | CASSFGTANNQPQHF | TGTGCCAGCAGCTTCGGGACAGCGAACAATCAGCCCCAGCATTTT
TRBJ2-5 | TRBV2 | . | . | CASSEVTGLGTQYF | TGTGCCAGCAGTGAAGTAACAGGCCTTGGGACCCAGTACTTC
TRBJ1-3 | TRBV7-8 | once | . | CASSSDKGNTIYF | TGTGCCAGCAGCTCCGACAAAGGAAACACCATATATTTT
TRBJ1-2 | TRBV24-1 | . | TRBD1 | CATPSGTDINYGYTF | TGTGCCACCCCCTCCGGGACAGATATTAACTATGGCTACACCTTC
TRBJ1-2 | TRBV6-5 | . | . | CASTLGARYGYTF | TGTGCCAGCACCCTAGGGGCTAGATATGGCTACACCTTC
TRBJ1-3 | TRBV5-6 | . | . | CASSLFGTNRNTIYF | TGTGCCAGCAGCTTGTTCGGGACTAACAGAAACACCATATATTTT
TRBJ2-3 | TRBV24-1 | . | . | CATSDSPWTRSTQYF | TGTGCCACCAGTGATTCACCCTGGACACGGAGTACGCAGTATTTT
TRBJ2-5 | TRBV3-1/TRBV3-2 | . | TRBD2 | CASSQDGLAGVLVEETQYF | TGTGCCAGCAGCCAAGATGGGCTAGCGGGAGTCCTTGTAGAAGAGACCCAGTACTTC
TRBJ1-4 | TRBV19 | . | TRBD1 | CASSPRDRDPSTNEKLFF | TGTGCCAGTAGTCCCCGGGACAGGGACCCCTCAACTAATGAAAAACTGTTTTTT
TRBJ1-1 | TRBV4-2 | . | . | CASSQARDTEAFF | TGTGCCAGCAGCCAAGCCCGGGACACTGAAGCTTTCTTT
TRBJ1-3 | TRBV5-6 | . | TRBD1 | CASSVKTGFGNTIYF | TGTGCCAGCAGCGTCAAGACAGGGTTTGGAAACACCATATATTTT
TRBJ2-1 | TRBV6-5 | . | TRBD1 | CASSYRDRRHNEQFF | TGTGCCAGCAGCTACCGGGACAGGAGACACAATGAGCAGTTCTTC
TRBJ1-1 | TRBV29-1 | . | TRBD1 | CSVTTGGWTEAFF | TGCAGCGTTACAACAGGGGGCTGGACTGAAGCTTTCTTT
TRBJ2-5 | TRBV19 | . | TRBD2 | CASRSQGLAGDQETQYF | TGTGCCAGTCGCTCCCAAGGACTAGCGGGGGACCAAGAGACCCAGTACTTC
TRBJ2-2 | TRBV12-5 | few | TRBD1 | CASGSPTGGAPGELFF | TGTGCTAGTGGTTCCCCGACAGGGGGCGCGCCCGGGGAGCTGTTTTTT
TRBJ2-3 | TRBV11-3 | . | TRBD2 | CASSLDSNSGTQYF | TGTGCCAGCAGCTTAGATTCTAATAGCGGGACGCAGTATTTT
TRBJ2-1 | TRBV5-1 | . | TRBD2 | CASSLGSSGGYNEQFF | TGCGCCAGCAGCTTGGGATCTAGCGGGGGGTACAATGAGCAGTTCTTC
TRBJ1-4 | TRBV7-8 | . | TRBD1 | CASSLGQGKGATNEKLFF | TGTGCCAGCAGCTTAGGACAGGGAAAAGGAGCAACTAATGAAAAACTGTTTTTT